These 15 T cell receptor beta chains came from one sample sequenced in a study of response to subunit inactivated influenza vaccine. TCRdb re-analysed the RT-PCR reads in MiXCR, keeping a single row per CDR3 protein. The table shows around 650,000 distinct CDR3 sequences, with roughly 14% occurring only once. The sequences come from PBMCs from blood, collected less than 13 days after vaccination. Receptors were obtained from a man aged 50 to 60 who received an inactivated influenza vaccine.

The chain combines TRBV5-1 with TRBJ2-2; 7 bases are a match to TRBD1. Trimming removed 7 bases from V and 0 bases from J; junction bases left unmatched: 6. The CDR3 runs to 15 residues. Germline V lookup: CDR1 SGHRS, CDR2 YFSETQ. The chain's CDR3 is CASEGTATNTGELFF. Written as DNA, the CDR3 is TGCGCCAGCGAGGGGACAGCCACGAACACCGGGGAGCTGTTTTTT.

J is TRBJ1-1 and V is TRBV25-1; D is uncertain. Germline V gene data show CDR1 as MGHDK and CDR2 as SYGVNS. Trimming left V 3 bases short and J 1 base short, with 6 bases between. The CDR3 is made up of 13 amino acids. The CDR3 sequence is CASSDGWNTEAFF. The CDR3 coding sequence is TGTGCCAGCAGTGACGGTTGGAACACTGAAGCTTTCTTT.

The V and J genes are TRBV10-3 and TRBJ2-1, with 8 bases aligning to TRBD1. V trimming: 6 bases; J trimming: 2 bases; junction bases outside the gene matches: 6. Looked up from germline, CDR1 is ENHRY and CDR2 is SYGVKD. The CDR3 is made up of 15 amino acids. In DNA, the CDR3 is TGTGCCATCAGCACACAGGGGGTGGCCTACAATGAGCAGTTCTTC. This translates into CAISTQGVAYNEQFF.

This clonotype has a handful of counts. This chain connects TRBV18 to TRBJ2-3; D remains ambiguous. V was pared by 3 bases and J by 4 bases, with 11 bases between. Germline CDR1 KGHSH, CDR2 LQKENI. This CDR3 spans 14 amino acids. CDR3: CASSPTGVPDTQYF. CDR3 coding DNA: TGTGCCAGCTCACCGACTGGGGTTCCAGATACGCAGTATTTT.

The CDR3 DNA reads TGTGCCAGCAGTACCCCGGGACTAGCGGCGCAAGAGACCCAGTACTTC. It encodes CASSTPGLAAQETQYF. The V and J genes are TRBV6-1 and TRBJ2-5, with 11 bases identical to TRBD2. The CDR3 totals 16 residues. Germline V lookup: CDR1 MNHNS, CDR2 SASEGT. V lost 5 bases, J lost 2 bases, and 7 bases stayed unmatched.

The sample holds one count of this clonotype. The rearrangement uses TRBV2 and TRBJ2-2, with D possibly being TRBD1 or TRBD2 (5 bases each). The CDR3 sequence is 14 residues long. Germline CDR1 is SNHLY and CDR2 is FYNNEI. V dropped 8 bases and J dropped 1 base, with 11 bases sitting between them. The DNA for the CDR3 is TGTGCCAGCCGGGACGGATTGAACACCGGGGAGCTGTTTTTT. This translates into CASRDGLNTGELFF.

This clonotype showed up just a few times. The chain couples TRBV7-9 to TRBJ1-1, with D hard to call. The ends were cut back, 4 bases at V and 6 bases at J, with 18 bases in the middle. CDR1 and CDR2 from the germline V gene are SEHNR and FQNEAQ (reference sequence). This CDR3 region has 15 residues. The CDR3: CASSSDVTPNSEAFF. The CDR3 coding sequence is TGTGCCAGCAGCTCAGACGTTACACCTAACTCTGAAGCTTTCTTT.

The chain employs TRBV5-1 and TRBJ2-7; no firm D call. This CDR3 is 13 amino acids long. V dropped 0 bases and J dropped 2 bases, with 6 bases sitting between them. From germline, CDR1 is SGHRS and CDR2 YFSETQ. CDR3 sequence: CASSLDFAYEQYF. CDR3 nucleotides: TGCGCCAGCAGCTTGGACTTCGCCTACGAGCAGTACTTC.

The rearrangement links TRBV7-9 to TRBJ2-7, with 7 bases matching TRBD1. This CDR3 contains 12 residues. J gave up 7 bases and V 5 bases, and 5 bases lay outside the gene matches. Per the germline V gene, CDR1 is SEHNR and CDR2 is FQNEAQ (reference sequence). This CDR3 is CASSDRDYEQYF. CDR3 DNA: TGTGCCAGCAGCGACAGGGATTATGAGCAGTACTTC.

This clonotype has a handful of counts. The rearrangement joins TRBV29-1 to TRBJ2-5; 11 bases match TRBD2. Germline V CDR1 and CDR2: SQVTM, ANQGSEA. V trimming: 5 bases; J trimming: 9 bases; junction bases outside the gene matches: 11. The CDR3 sequence is 14 residues long. CDR3 sequence (DNA): TGCAGCGTTCTACTAGCGGGGGCCGCCTGGGCCCAGTACTTC. This translates into CSVLLAGAAWAQYF.

This clonotype was seen a handful of times. The chain uses TRBV4-3 and TRBJ1-2; D is uncertain. Deletions cut 4 bases from V and 4 bases from J, with 19 bases between. This CDR3 spans 16 amino acids. In germline, CDR1 is LGHNA, CDR2 YSLEER. CDR3 nucleotide sequence: TGCGCCAGCAGCCCCGCGACCCTGAACAGCGTCTATGGCTACACCTTC. Translation gives CASSPATLNSVYGYTF.

This clonotype was counted a few times. The rearrangement uses TRBV29-1 and TRBJ2-5; no firm D call. This CDR3 region has 12 residues. The V end was cut by 2 bases, the J end by 4 bases, with 8 bases between. CDR1 is SQVTM and CDR2 is ANQGSEA in the germline V gene. CDR3 coding DNA: TGCAGCGTTGAACCTCCAGGAGAGACCCAGTACTTC. It translates to CSVEPPGETQYF.

The chain carries TRBV20-1 and TRBJ1-2, with D perhaps TRBD1 (6 bases). The CDR3 loop spans 16 amino acids. V lost 6 bases, J lost 2 bases, and 22 bases lay in between. The germline gives CDR1 DFQATT, CDR2 SNEGSKA (reference sequence). CDR3 in amino acids: CSATPGQTGGNYGYTF. The CDR3 DNA reads as TGCAGTGCAACCCCAGGACAGACCGGCGGGAACTATGGCTACACCTTC.

The gene calls are TRBV7-2 and TRBJ1-5; D unresolved. Germline V gene lookup returns CDR1 SGHTA and CDR2 FQGNSA. The CDR3 is 15 amino acids. Trimming took off 3 bases at V and 0 bases at J, with 9 bases between the two ends. The CDR3 sequence is CASSFTDYSNQPQHF. The CDR3 nucleotides are TGTGCCAGCAGCTTTACAGATTATAGCAATCAGCCCCAGCATTTT.

This clonotype has more than one count but fewer than ten. The chain recombines TRBV4-2 with TRBJ2-5; 13 positions agree with TRBD2. This CDR3 has 18 amino acids. V gave up 0 bases and J gave up 3 bases; unmatched junction bases: 7. Germline V gives CDR1 LGHNA, CDR2 YNFKEQ. The CDR3 sequence is CASSQEWVGTSGEETQYF. As DNA, the CDR3 is TGTGCCAGCAGCCAAGAATGGGTCGGGACTAGCGGGGAAGAGACCCAGTACTTC.